The clone carrying this T cell receptor (beta chain) has more than one count but fewer than ten. The second PCR ran about 6 to 11 cycles with a sample-barcoded 5' primer and J-beta primers. TCRdb re-analysed the 5' RACE reads in MiXCR, keeping a single row per CDR3 protein. The sample lists more than 1.4 million distinct CDR3 sequences; approximately 42% were seen once. The sample comes from a study of blood T cells in healthy people across ages. The V gene lost 7 bases and the J gene lost 2 bases, with 10 bases spanning the gap. From germline, CDR1 is SQVTM and CDR2 ANQGSEA. The CDR3 has 12 amino acids.

Sequenced input: blood. This chain joins TRBV29-1 and TRBJ2-3, with D possibly being TRBD1 (5 bases). This TCR came from a woman aged 18-35 years in good health. CDR3 sequence reads: CSAGQDTDTQYF. In DNA form, the CDR3 reads TGCAGCGCCGGACAAGACACAGATACGCAGTATTTT.